This T cell receptor beta chain was sequenced for a study of T cell repertoires in cytomegalovirus infection. The table lists this clonotype with a few counts. Its target is not known. The CDR3 is 13 amino acids. Deletions cut 6 bases from V and 3 bases from J, with 12 bases between. Germline V CDR1 and CDR2: SGHTA, FQGTGA. In TCRdb, the reads were re-called with MiXCR into one record per CDR3 protein. This sample has 45,000 to 55,000 distinct CDR3 sequences, with about a fifth found just once. The clonotype comes from a human donor in good health (CMV status not recorded). Some clones in this sample may be carry-over from other donors' samples. The input for sequencing was CD8+ T cells from cultured PBMCs, taken from culture after CMV antigen stimulation. The genes are TRBV7-3 and TRBJ2-7, with D perhaps being TRBD1 or TRBD2 (6 bases each). The CDR3 protein is CASSFEGGYEQYF. The DNA of the CDR3 is TGTGCCAGCAGTTTCGAGGGGGGCTACGAGCAGTACTTC.